This TCR beta chain was retrieved from a study of T cells after yellow fever vaccination. This clonotype was detected ten times or more. TCRdb reprocessed the 5' RACE reads with MiXCR, giving one entry per CDR3 protein. The table includes some 320,000 distinct CDR3 sequences, approximately 4.5% detected once. Trimming stripped 4 bases from V and 5 bases from J, with 15 bases between. The CDR3 extends over 14 amino acids. Per the germline V gene, CDR1 is SGHDT and CDR2 is YYEEEE. The sequence derives from a man aged 18 to 29 who received the YFV17D yellow fever vaccine. This sequence joins TRBV5-6 and TRBJ2-5; D possibly corresponds to TRBD1 (6 bases). Sequences were derived from PBMCs, sampled 15 days after the yellow fever booster vaccination. The CDR3 protein is CASSQQGYGETQYF. As DNA, the CDR3 is TGTGCCAGCAGCCAACAGGGTTATGGGGAGACCCAGTACTTC.